These T cell receptor beta chains were read from a single sample in a study of shared clonotypes between healthy human individuals. TCRdb's table, derived via immunoSEQ multiplex PCR, lists solely in-frame clones and lacks some. The sample has under 200,000 clones, around 93% seen once. The sequencing sample was made of naive CD4+ T cells sorted from blood. The receptors shown here come from a woman in her twenties or thirties in good health. Both conserved end residues are part of each CDR3. Fields, in order: clone size, J gene, V gene, D gene, CDR3 DNA, CDR3 protein. The D gene is left open where the match is weak. Part of the rows lack a size; the others show once, few, many or a class for expanded clones.

clone size: -; J gene: TRBJ1-2; V gene: TRBV19; D gene: -; CDR3 DNA: TGTGCCAGTAGTATAGATGGGGGAGCTAACTATGGCTACACCTTC; CDR3 protein: CASSIDGGANYGYTF
clone size: -; J gene: TRBJ2-7; V gene: TRBV28; D gene: TRBD1; CDR3 DNA: TGTGCCAGCAGTTCCCCCCAGGGGGCTCGGTACGAGCAGTACTTC; CDR3 protein: CASSSPQGARYEQYF
clone size: -; J gene: TRBJ2-3; V gene: TRBV5-6; D gene: -; CDR3 DNA: TGTGCCAGCACCCTCCCGGGGGCGGGCACAGATACGCAGTATTTT; CDR3 protein: CASTLPGAGTDTQYF
clone size: -; J gene: TRBJ1-5; V gene: TRBV5-5; D gene: -; CDR3 DNA: TGTGCCAGCAGCTTCGGGCAGCTCAATCAGCCCCAGCATTTT; CDR3 protein: CASSFGQLNQPQHF
clone size: -; J gene: TRBJ2-7; V gene: TRBV9; D gene: TRBD2; CDR3 DNA: TGTGCCAGCAGCTTACGGGACTACCCCTACGAGCAGTACTTC; CDR3 protein: CASSLRDYPYEQYF
clone size: -; J gene: TRBJ2-1; V gene: TRBV10-1; D gene: TRBD1; CDR3 DNA: TGCGCCAGCAGTTGGACAGGGGGCAATGAGCAGTTCTTC; CDR3 protein: CASSWTGGNEQFF
clone size: -; J gene: TRBJ2-7; V gene: TRBV28; D gene: -; CDR3 DNA: TGTGCCAGCAGTTTACGACAGTTCTACGAGCAGTACTTC; CDR3 protein: CASSLRQFYEQYF
clone size: -; J gene: TRBJ1-1; V gene: TRBV6-5; D gene: -; CDR3 DNA: TGTGCCAGCAGCAACACCGATGAAGCTTTCTTT; CDR3 protein: CASSNTDEAFF
clone size: -; J gene: TRBJ1-5; V gene: TRBV19; D gene: TRBD1; CDR3 DNA: TGTGCCAGTAGTTCGATGTCCGGGACAGGGGCCAATCAGCCCCAGCATTTT; CDR3 protein: CASSSMSGTGANQPQHF
clone size: -; J gene: TRBJ2-7; V gene: TRBV7-9; D gene: -; CDR3 DNA: TGTGCCAGCAGCGGCCGGGAGAGAGGAGCGTCCGAGCAGTACTTC; CDR3 protein: CASSGRERGASEQYF
clone size: -; J gene: TRBJ2-3; V gene: TRBV15; D gene: TRBD2; CDR3 DNA: TGTGCCACCAGCCCACACAGCGGGAGAAACACAGATACGCAGTATTTT; CDR3 protein: CATSPHSGRNTDTQYF
clone size: -; J gene: TRBJ1-1; V gene: TRBV29-1; D gene: -; CDR3 DNA: TGCAGCGTTGAAGATGGAGGGGCCGCTGAAGCTTTCTTT; CDR3 protein: CSVEDGGAAEAFF
clone size: -; J gene: TRBJ2-7; V gene: TRBV11-2; D gene: TRBD2; CDR3 DNA: TGTGCCAGCAGCCACTCTCCTCCGCTAGCGGGAAGCGAGCAGTACTTC; CDR3 protein: CASSHSPPLAGSEQYF
clone size: -; J gene: TRBJ1-1; V gene: TRBV5-1; D gene: -; CDR3 DNA: TGCGCCAGCAGCCCCCCGGGGGTCAGAAACACTGAAGCTTTCTTT; CDR3 protein: CASSPPGVRNTEAFF
clone size: -; J gene: TRBJ1-4; V gene: TRBV23-1; D gene: -; CDR3 DNA: TGCGCCAGCAGTCAACGGGTGGGATGTGGTGAAAAACTGTTTTTT; CDR3 protein: CASSQRVGCGEKLFF
clone size: -; J gene: TRBJ1-2; V gene: TRBV6-4; D gene: -; CDR3 DNA: TGTGCCAGCAGTGAGTTCGGGTGGAGAGCCGGTGGCTACACCTTC; CDR3 protein: CASSEFGWRAGGYTF
clone size: -; J gene: TRBJ2-7; V gene: TRBV20-1; D gene: -; CDR3 DNA: TGCAGTGCATCCGAGTTTGGGCAGTACTTC; CDR3 protein: CSASEFGQYF
clone size: -; J gene: TRBJ2-1; V gene: TRBV4-1; D gene: -; CDR3 DNA: TGCGCCAGCAGCCAGGTTCCGTTCAATGAGCAGTTCTTC; CDR3 protein: CASSQVPFNEQFF
clone size: -; J gene: TRBJ1-2; V gene: TRBV7-2; D gene: -; CDR3 DNA: TGTGCCAGCAGCCCCGGGGATAACTATGGCTACACCTTC; CDR3 protein: CASSPGDNYGYTF
clone size: -; J gene: TRBJ1-2; V gene: TRBV29-1; D gene: -; CDR3 DNA: TGCAGCGTCTCGGAGGGCAGGGCCAACTATGGCTACACCTTC; CDR3 protein: CSVSEGRANYGYTF
clone size: -; J gene: TRBJ2-7; V gene: TRBV27; D gene: -; CDR3 DNA: TGTGCAGGAACGGGACTCTCCTACGAGCAGTACTTC; CDR3 protein: CAGTGLSYEQYF
clone size: -; J gene: TRBJ2-1; V gene: TRBV7-2; D gene: TRBD1; CDR3 DNA: TGTGCCAGCAGCTTAGGGCCGGGACAGAGCTACTTTAATGAGCAGTTCTTC; CDR3 protein: CASSLGPGQSYFNEQFF
clone size: -; J gene: TRBJ2-1; V gene: TRBV11-2; D gene: -; CDR3 DNA: TGTGCCAGCAGCTTCAACAATGAGCAGTTCTTC; CDR3 protein: CASSFNNEQFF
clone size: -; J gene: TRBJ1-2; V gene: TRBV5-4; D gene: TRBD1; CDR3 DNA: TGTGCCAGCAGCTTGGCAGGGGGCGTTATTGGTAACTATGGCTACACCTTC; CDR3 protein: CASSLAGGVIGNYGYTF
clone size: -; J gene: TRBJ1-3; V gene: TRBV4-1; D gene: -; CDR3 DNA: TGCGCCAGCAGCCAAGATTTGGCCTACTACACCATATATTTT; CDR3 protein: CASSQDLAYYTIYF
clone size: once; J gene: TRBJ2-3; V gene: TRBV18; D gene: TRBD1; CDR3 DNA: TGTGCCAGCTCACCTAAGCAGACAGGGGGCCTCCCAGATACGCAGTATTTT; CDR3 protein: CASSPKQTGGLPDTQYF
clone size: -; J gene: TRBJ2-7; V gene: TRBV7-8; D gene: -; CDR3 DNA: TGTGCCAGCAGCTTAGGGTATAGGAAACTTTACGAGCAGTACTTC; CDR3 protein: CASSLGYRKLYEQYF
clone size: -; J gene: TRBJ2-3; V gene: TRBV28; D gene: -; CDR3 DNA: TGTGCCAGCAGCTATCGACGGGGGCTTTGGCTATCCCCTTTCACAGATACGCAGTATTTT; CDR3 protein: CASSYRRGLWLSPFTDTQYF
clone size: -; J gene: TRBJ2-2; V gene: TRBV19; D gene: -; CDR3 DNA: TGTGCCAGTAGGACCTCCGGGGAGCTGTTTTTT; CDR3 protein: CASRTSGELFF
clone size: -; J gene: TRBJ1-2; V gene: TRBV7-9; D gene: -; CDR3 DNA: TGTGCCAGCAGTGCACAGAGAACTAATGGCTACACCTTC; CDR3 protein: CASSAQRTNGYTF
clone size: -; J gene: TRBJ1-5; V gene: TRBV6-1; D gene: TRBD1; CDR3 DNA: TGTGCCAGCAGATCGATGACAGGGAATCAGCCCCAGCATTTT; CDR3 protein: CASRSMTGNQPQHF
clone size: -; J gene: TRBJ2-1; V gene: TRBV18; D gene: TRBD2; CDR3 DNA: TGTGCCAGCTCAGCTACTAGCGCTGAGCAGTTCTTC; CDR3 protein: CASSATSAEQFF
clone size: -; J gene: TRBJ2-1; V gene: TRBV19; D gene: TRBD2; CDR3 DNA: TGTGCCAGTAGTTGGGGACTAGCGGGAGGGGTCGATGAGCAGTTCTTC; CDR3 protein: CASSWGLAGGVDEQFF
clone size: -; J gene: TRBJ2-7; V gene: TRBV7-6; D gene: TRBD2; CDR3 DNA: TGTGCCAGCAGCTTAAGCGCGCGCGCGGGAGGGCGCGAGCAGTACTTC; CDR3 protein: CASSLSARAGGREQYF
clone size: -; J gene: TRBJ2-7; V gene: TRBV18; D gene: -; CDR3 DNA: TGTGCCAGCTCACCGAAGGAATATCCGACCTACGAGCAGTACTTC; CDR3 protein: CASSPKEYPTYEQYF
clone size: -; J gene: TRBJ2-6; V gene: TRBV5-8; D gene: -; CDR3 DNA: TGTGCCAGCAGCTTGGTTCGGGACAACTTCTCTGGGGCCAACGTCCTGACTTTC; CDR3 protein: CASSLVRDNFSGANVLTF
clone size: -; J gene: TRBJ1-1; V gene: TRBV21-1; D gene: -; CDR3 DNA: TGTGCCAGCAGCAAACCAAGAGGGTACACTGAAGCTTTCTTT; CDR3 protein: CASSKPRGYTEAFF
clone size: -; J gene: TRBJ1-1; V gene: TRBV11-2; D gene: -; CDR3 DNA: TGTGCCAGCAGCCCCAATGTCGGAATGAACACTGAAGCTTTCTTT; CDR3 protein: CASSPNVGMNTEAFF
clone size: once; J gene: TRBJ2-7; V gene: TRBV5-1; D gene: -; CDR3 DNA: TGCGCCAGCAGCCGCCCGGGGATCCGCCAATACGAGCAGTACTTC; CDR3 protein: CASSRPGIRQYEQYF
clone size: -; J gene: TRBJ2-7; V gene: TRBV18; D gene: -; CDR3 DNA: TGTGCCAGCTCCCCAGTCCCGGGCGAGCAGTACTTC; CDR3 protein: CASSPVPGEQYF
clone size: -; J gene: TRBJ2-2; V gene: TRBV19; D gene: -; CDR3 DNA: TGTGCCAGTACGGGATTTTACACCGGGGAGCTGTTTTTT; CDR3 protein: CASTGFYTGELFF
clone size: once; J gene: TRBJ2-1; V gene: TRBV19; D gene: TRBD2; CDR3 DNA: TGTGCCAGTAGTCCATCCGGGACTAGCGGGAACTACAATGAGCAGTTCTTC; CDR3 protein: CASSPSGTSGNYNEQFF
clone size: once; J gene: TRBJ1-4; V gene: TRBV27; D gene: TRBD1; CDR3 DNA: TGTGCCAGCTCCGGTCCTACGGGACAGGGCCGGGAAAAACTGTTTTTT; CDR3 protein: CASSGPTGQGREKLFF
clone size: -; J gene: TRBJ2-2; V gene: TRBV4-1; D gene: -; CDR3 DNA: TGCGCCAGCAGCCCCCTCCCGGCTCGCGCCGGGGAGCTGTTTTTT; CDR3 protein: CASSPLPARAGELFF
clone size: few; J gene: TRBJ1-2; V gene: TRBV6-4; D gene: -; CDR3 DNA: TGTGCCAGCAGTGACGTCGTCAGGGGTGTCTATGGCTACACCTTC; CDR3 protein: CASSDVVRGVYGYTF
clone size: -; J gene: TRBJ2-3; V gene: TRBV27; D gene: -; CDR3 DNA: TGTGCCAGCAGTTTATTCGGTAGCGGCAGCACAGATACGCAGTATTTT; CDR3 protein: CASSLFGSGSTDTQYF
clone size: -; J gene: TRBJ1-5; V gene: TRBV4-1; D gene: -; CDR3 DNA: TGCGCCAGCAGCCAAGGGGACAATCAGCCCCAGCATTTT; CDR3 protein: CASSQGDNQPQHF
clone size: -; J gene: TRBJ2-7; V gene: TRBV2; D gene: -; CDR3 DNA: TGTGCCAGCAGTGAAGCTGGCCAGGTCTACGAGCAGTACTTC; CDR3 protein: CASSEAGQVYEQYF
clone size: -; J gene: TRBJ2-1; V gene: TRBV28; D gene: TRBD2; CDR3 DNA: TGTGCCAGCACAGTGATAGCGGGATACAATGAGCAGTTCTTC; CDR3 protein: CASTVIAGYNEQFF